A selection of T cell receptor beta chains follows, all from one sample in a study of human T cells and chemical hapten exposure. TCRdb ran MiXCR on the RACE reads and lists one entry per CDR3 protein. The sample records 250,000 or so distinct CDR3 sequences, roughly 7.7% being singletons. The material sequenced was whole blood, taken in connection with sensitization to the hapten diphenylcyclopropenone (DPC). These receptors were taken from a man between 18 and 35 years old with alopecia areata. Some clones in this sample may be carry-over from other donors' samples. Each CDR3 is given with its conserved first and last residue. A D gene is named only where the DNA matches it firmly. Clone size, where shown, is once, few, many, or a class for clones that have expanded.

size,J,V,D,CDR3,DNA
few,TRBJ2-6,TRBV7-6,NA,CASSLALRGSGANVLTF,TGTGCCAGCAGCTTAGCGCTAAGGGGGTCTGGGGCCAACGTCCTGACTTTC
many,TRBJ2-6,TRBV5-6,TRBD1,CASSRTGLSSGANVLTF,TGTGCCAGCAGCCGGACAGGCCTAAGCTCTGGGGCCAACGTCCTGACTTTC
NA,TRBJ1-2,TRBV11-2,NA,CASSSLGGPAGGYTF,TGTGCCAGCAGCTCCCTTGGGGGTCCAGCGGGTGGCTACACCTTC
NA,TRBJ2-3,TRBV5-1,TRBD2,CASSLVAGSDTQYF,TGCGCCAGCAGCTTGGTAGCGGGGTCAGATACGCAGTATTTT
NA,TRBJ2-1,TRBV28,NA,CASSFSIGKEFF,TGTGCCAGCAGTTTCTCTATAGGTAAAGAATTCTTC
NA,TRBJ1-1,TRBV5-1,NA,CASSLEDTPAVTEAFF,TGCGCCAGCAGCTTGGAGGACACACCTGCGGTCACTGAAGCTTTCTTT
few,TRBJ2-3,TRBV20-1,NA,CSAEGRAITDTQYF,TGCAGTGCGGAGGGGCGGGCAATCACAGATACGCAGTATTTT
NA,TRBJ1-2,TRBV7-9,NA,CASSLSHGTTNYGYTF,TGTGCCAGCAGCTTATCTCACGGGACAACTAACTATGGCTACACCTTC
many,TRBJ2-1,TRBV29-1,NA,CSVWRGLSYNEQFF,TGCAGCGTTTGGAGGGGGCTTTCCTACAATGAGCAGTTCTTC
NA,TRBJ1-2,TRBV4-2,NA,CASSQVGEGTANYGYTF,TGTGCCAGCAGCCAAGTTGGTGAGGGAACAGCTAACTATGGCTACACCTTC
many,TRBJ1-1,TRBV28,NA,CASRPFEPMNTEAFF,TGTGCCAGCAGGCCTTTCGAGCCCATGAACACTGAAGCTTTCTTT
NA,TRBJ2-1,TRBV5-4,TRBD2,CASSSTTVAGEYNEQFF,TGTGCCAGCAGCTCCACAACGGTAGCGGGGGAATACAATGAGCAGTTCTTC
few,TRBJ1-4,TRBV15,NA,CATSPPDRLVGKLFF,TGTGCCACCAGCCCGCCGGACAGATTGGTCGGAAAACTGTTTTTT
NA,TRBJ1-5,TRBV6-2/TRBV6-3,NA,CASTPGGKTGRSNQPQHF,TGTGCCAGCACCCCAGGTGGAAAAACAGGGAGGAGCAATCAGCCCCAGCATTTT
few,TRBJ1-6,TRBV11-2,NA,CASSLVRGANSPLHF,TGTGCCAGCAGCTTAGTTCGGGGGGCGAATTCACCCCTCCACTTT
many,TRBJ2-1,TRBV4-3,NA,CASSQELAGGGGMNEQFF,TGCGCCAGCAGCCAAGAACTCGCTGGCGGTGGAGGAATGAATGAGCAGTTCTTC
NA,TRBJ2-2,TRBV7-2,TRBD2,CASSSRGGGTGELFF,TGTGCCAGCAGCTCGCGGGGGGGAGGCACCGGGGAGCTGTTTTTT
few,TRBJ1-1,TRBV20-1,TRBD1,CSAQQGGVNTEAFF,TGCAGTGCCCAGCAAGGGGGCGTGAACACTGAAGCTTTCTTT
many,TRBJ2-3,TRBV20-1,NA,CSARPTDTQYF,TGCAGTGCAAGACCCACAGATACGCAGTATTTT
many,TRBJ2-5,TRBV12-3/TRBV12-4,NA,CASRTLVQAETQYF,TGTGCCAGCAGGACACTAGTGCAAGCGGAGACCCAGTACTTC
many,TRBJ1-5,TRBV12-3/TRBV12-4,NA,CASSFSGSGQPQHF,TGTGCCAGCAGTTTTTCAGGGTCCGGACAGCCCCAGCATTTT
few,TRBJ2-1,TRBV6-2/TRBV6-3,NA,CASSSGGDNEQFF,TGTGCCAGCAGTTCTGGCGGGGACAATGAGCAGTTCTTC
NA,TRBJ1-3,TRBV7-9,NA,CASSSGRNTIYF,TGTGCCAGCAGCTCCGGAAGAAACACCATATATTTT
many,TRBJ2-1,TRBV20-1,NA,CSARDSGRGADEQFF,TGCAGTGCTAGAGATTCCGGCAGGGGTGCGGATGAGCAGTTCTTC
NA,TRBJ1-5,TRBV7-2,NA,CASTQSGGRNQPQHF,TGTGCCAGCACTCAATCTGGAGGCCGAAATCAGCCCCAGCATTTT
many,TRBJ1-1,TRBV6-2/TRBV6-3,TRBD1,CASRGTGPIRNTEAFF,TGTGCCAGCAGGGGGACAGGGCCCATCCGGAACACTGAAGCTTTCTTT
NA,TRBJ1-2,TRBV5-1,NA,CASSPLGAQGYGYTF,TGCGCCAGCAGCCCCTTGGGGGCCCAGGGGTATGGCTACACCTTC
few,TRBJ2-5,TRBV4-3,NA,CASSQDEVETQYF,TGCGCCAGCAGCCAAGATGAGGTGGAGACCCAGTACTTC
NA,TRBJ2-3,TRBV20-1,TRBD2,CSARELGTSGTDTQYF,TGCAGTGCTAGAGAGCTGGGGACTAGCGGCACAGATACGCAGTATTTT
NA,TRBJ2-5,TRBV7-2,NA,CASSSPGGPQETQYF,TGTGCCAGCAGCTCGCCTGGGGGGCCCCAAGAGACCCAGTACTTC
NA,TRBJ2-7,TRBV10-3,NA,CAISEGPGQGLNEQYF,TGTGCCATCAGTGAGGGGCCGGGACAAGGGCTAAACGAGCAGTACTTC
NA,TRBJ1-5,TRBV10-3,NA,CATSSGGGSNQPQHF,TGTGCCACCTCCAGTGGCGGGGGTAGCAATCAGCCCCAGCATTTT